The entry below gives a single T cell receptor (beta chain) sequence along with its context. Its matching antigen is unknown. Profiled with immunoSEQ multiplex PCR; TCRdb holds only in-frame clones, not every one. Of about 46,000 clones in the sample, over 75% are singletons; the top ten hold around 2%. The data were taken from a study of OX40 agonist ivuxolimab in advanced cancers. Study-wide points: Compared with CD4+, CD8+ T cells on average had more expanded clones.

The source is an adult with an advanced solid tumor such as melanoma, head and neck, liver or kidney cancer. The sample in question was CD4+ or CD8+ T cells sorted from blood, obtained in a trial of the OX40 agonist ivuxolimab.

The CDR3 DNA reads TGTGCCAGCAGTGATACAGGGGGGACGGGCTACACCTTC. It is translated as CASSDTGGTGYTF. The chain combines TRBV6-4 with TRBJ1-2; TRBD1 aligns across 8 bases. This CDR3 has 13 amino acids. Germline CDR1 is MRHNA and CDR2 is SNTAGT. Germline trimming cut 3 bases from V and 8 bases from J; bases unmatched to any gene: 5.